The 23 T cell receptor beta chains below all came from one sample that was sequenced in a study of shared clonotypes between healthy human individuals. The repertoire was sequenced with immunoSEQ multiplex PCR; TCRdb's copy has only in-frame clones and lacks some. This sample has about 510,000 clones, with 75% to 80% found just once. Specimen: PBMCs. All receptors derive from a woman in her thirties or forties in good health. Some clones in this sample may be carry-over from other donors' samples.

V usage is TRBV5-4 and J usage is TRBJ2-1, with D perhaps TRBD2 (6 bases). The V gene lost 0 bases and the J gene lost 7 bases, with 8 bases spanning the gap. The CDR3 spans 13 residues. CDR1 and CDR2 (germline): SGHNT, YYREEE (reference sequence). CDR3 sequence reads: CASSLDGTNEQFF. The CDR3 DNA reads TGTGCCAGCAGCTTGGATGGGACTAATGAGCAGTTCTTC.

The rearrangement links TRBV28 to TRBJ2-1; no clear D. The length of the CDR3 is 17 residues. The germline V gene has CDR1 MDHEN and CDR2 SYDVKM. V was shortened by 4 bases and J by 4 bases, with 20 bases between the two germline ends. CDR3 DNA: TGTGCCAGCAGTTCACCTTCGACGGGTCCCTCATACAATGAGCAGTTCTTC. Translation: CASSSPSTGPSYNEQFF.

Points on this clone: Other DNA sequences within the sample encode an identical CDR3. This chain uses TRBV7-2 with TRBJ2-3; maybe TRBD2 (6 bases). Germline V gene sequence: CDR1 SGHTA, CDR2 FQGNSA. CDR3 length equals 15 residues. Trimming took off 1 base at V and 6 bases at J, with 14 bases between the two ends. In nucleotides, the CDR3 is TGTGCCAGCAGCTTAGTTGGCGGGATCACGGATACGCAGTATTTT. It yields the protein CASSLVGGITDTQYF.

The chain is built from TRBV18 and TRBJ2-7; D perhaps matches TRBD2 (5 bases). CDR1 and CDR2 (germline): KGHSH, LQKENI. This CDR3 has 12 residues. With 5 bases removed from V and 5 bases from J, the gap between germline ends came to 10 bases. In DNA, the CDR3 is TGTGCCAGCTCAGGAGGCGCGGACGAGCAGTACTTC. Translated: CASSGGADEQYF. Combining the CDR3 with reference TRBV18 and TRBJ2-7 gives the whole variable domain NAGVMQNPRHLVRRRGQEARLRCSPMKGHSHVYWYRQLPEEGLKFMVYLQKENIIDESGMPKERFSAEFPKEGPSILRIQQVVRGDSAAYFCASSGGADEQYFGPGTRLTVT.

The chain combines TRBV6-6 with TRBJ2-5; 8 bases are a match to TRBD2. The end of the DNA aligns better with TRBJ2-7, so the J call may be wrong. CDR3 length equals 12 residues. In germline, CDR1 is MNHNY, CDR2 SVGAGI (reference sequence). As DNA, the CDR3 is TGTGCCAGCACCGGGGGGGGAAACGAGCAGTACTTC. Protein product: CASTGGGNEQYF.

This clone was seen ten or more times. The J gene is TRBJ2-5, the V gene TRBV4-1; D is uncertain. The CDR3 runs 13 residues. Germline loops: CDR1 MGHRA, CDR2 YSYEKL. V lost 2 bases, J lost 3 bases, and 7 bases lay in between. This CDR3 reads CASSQRIEETQYF. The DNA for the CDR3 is TGCGCCAGCAGCCAAAGAATAGAAGAGACCCAGTACTTC.

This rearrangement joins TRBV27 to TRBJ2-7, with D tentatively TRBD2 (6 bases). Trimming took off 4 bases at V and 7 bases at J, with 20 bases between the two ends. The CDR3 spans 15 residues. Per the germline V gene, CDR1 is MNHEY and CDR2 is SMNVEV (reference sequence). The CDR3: CASSSARLGWWEQYF. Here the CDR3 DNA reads TGTGCCAGCAGTTCTGCGAGACTAGGATGGTGGGAGCAGTACTTC.

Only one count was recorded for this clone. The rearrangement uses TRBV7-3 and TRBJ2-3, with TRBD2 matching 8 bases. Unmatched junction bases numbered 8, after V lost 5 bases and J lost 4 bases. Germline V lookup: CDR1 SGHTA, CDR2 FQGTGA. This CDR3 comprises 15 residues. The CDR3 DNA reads TGTGCCAGCAGCCTTAGCGGGATGATTTCAGATACGCAGTATTTT. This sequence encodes CASSLSGMISDTQYF.

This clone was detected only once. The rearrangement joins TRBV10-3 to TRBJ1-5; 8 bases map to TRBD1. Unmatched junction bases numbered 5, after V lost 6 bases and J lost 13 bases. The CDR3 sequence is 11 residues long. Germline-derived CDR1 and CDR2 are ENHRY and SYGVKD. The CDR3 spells CAIRGTGSQHF. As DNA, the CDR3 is TGTGCCATCAGGGGGACAGGTTCTCAGCATTTT.

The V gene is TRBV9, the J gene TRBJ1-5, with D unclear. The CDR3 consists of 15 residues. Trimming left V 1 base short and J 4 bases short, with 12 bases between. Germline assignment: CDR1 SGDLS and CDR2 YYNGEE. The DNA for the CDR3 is TGTGCCAGCAGCGTAAGCGCAGGAATAAATCAGCCCCAGCATTTT. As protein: CASSVSAGINQPQHF.

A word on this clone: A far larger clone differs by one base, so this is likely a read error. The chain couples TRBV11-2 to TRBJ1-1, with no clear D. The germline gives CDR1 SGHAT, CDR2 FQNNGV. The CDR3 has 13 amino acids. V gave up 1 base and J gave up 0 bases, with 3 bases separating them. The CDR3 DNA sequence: TGTGCCAGCAGCTTAGGTATGAACACTGAAGCTTTCTTT. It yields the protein CASSLGMNTEAFF.

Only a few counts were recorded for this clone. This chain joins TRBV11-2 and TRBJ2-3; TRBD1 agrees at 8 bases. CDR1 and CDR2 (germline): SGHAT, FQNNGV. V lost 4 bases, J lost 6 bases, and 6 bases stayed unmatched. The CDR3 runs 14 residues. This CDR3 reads CASSSGTGYDTQYF. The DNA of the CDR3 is TGTGCCAGCAGCTCCGGGACAGGTTACGATACGCAGTATTTT.

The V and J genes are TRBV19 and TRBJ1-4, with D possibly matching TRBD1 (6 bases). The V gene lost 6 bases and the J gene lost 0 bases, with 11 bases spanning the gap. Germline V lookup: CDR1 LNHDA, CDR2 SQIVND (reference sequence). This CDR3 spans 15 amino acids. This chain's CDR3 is CASSSRGATNEKLFF. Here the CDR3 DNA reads TGTGCCAGTAGCTCGAGGGGGGCAACTAATGAAAAACTGTTTTTT. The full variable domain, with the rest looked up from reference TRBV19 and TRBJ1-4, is DGGITQSPKYLFRKEGQNVTLSCEQNLNHDAMYWYRQDPGQGLRLIYYSQIVNDFQKGDIAEGYSVSREKKESFPLTVTSAQKNPTAFYLCASSSRGATNEKLFFGSGTQLSVL.

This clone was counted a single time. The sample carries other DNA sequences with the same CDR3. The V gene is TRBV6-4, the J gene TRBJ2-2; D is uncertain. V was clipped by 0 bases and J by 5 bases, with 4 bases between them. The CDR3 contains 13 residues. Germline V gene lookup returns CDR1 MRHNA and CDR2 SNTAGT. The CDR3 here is CASSDSSTGELFF. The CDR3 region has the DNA TGTGCCAGCAGTGACTCCAGTACCGGGGAGCTGTTTTTT.

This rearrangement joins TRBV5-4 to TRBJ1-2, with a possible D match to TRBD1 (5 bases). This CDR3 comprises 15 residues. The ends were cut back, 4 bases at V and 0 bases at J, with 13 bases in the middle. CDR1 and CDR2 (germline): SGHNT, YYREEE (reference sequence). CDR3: CASSDGTSANYGYTF. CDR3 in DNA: TGTGCCAGCAGCGACGGGACGTCGGCTAACTATGGCTACACCTTC.

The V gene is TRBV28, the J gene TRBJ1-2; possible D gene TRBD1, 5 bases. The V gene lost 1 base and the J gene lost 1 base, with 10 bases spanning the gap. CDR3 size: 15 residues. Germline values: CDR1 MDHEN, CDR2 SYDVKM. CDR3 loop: CASSLSSGGNYGYTF. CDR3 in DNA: TGTGCCAGCAGTTTATCGTCCGGGGGTAACTATGGCTACACCTTC.

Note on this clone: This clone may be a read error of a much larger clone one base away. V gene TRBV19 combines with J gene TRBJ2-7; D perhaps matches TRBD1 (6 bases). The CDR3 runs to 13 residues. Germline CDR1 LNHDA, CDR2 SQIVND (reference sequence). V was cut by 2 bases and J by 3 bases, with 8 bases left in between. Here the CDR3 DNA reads TGTGCCAGTAGTATAACAGGGAACTACGAGCAGTACTTC. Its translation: CASSITGNYEQYF.

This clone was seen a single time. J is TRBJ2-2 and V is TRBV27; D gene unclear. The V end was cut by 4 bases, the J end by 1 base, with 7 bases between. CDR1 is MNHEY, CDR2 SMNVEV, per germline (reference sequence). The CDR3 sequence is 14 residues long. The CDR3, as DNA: TGTGCCAGCAGTTCTTTGGGGAACACCGGGGAGCTGTTTTTT. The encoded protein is CASSSLGNTGELFF.

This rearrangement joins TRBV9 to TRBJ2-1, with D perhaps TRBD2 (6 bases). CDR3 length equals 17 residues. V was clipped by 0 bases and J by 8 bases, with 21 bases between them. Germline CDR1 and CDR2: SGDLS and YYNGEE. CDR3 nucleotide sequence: TGTGCCAGCAGCGTAGGGCCTAGCGCCCGGCCGGAAGATGAGCAGTTCTTC. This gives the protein CASSVGPSARPEDEQFF.

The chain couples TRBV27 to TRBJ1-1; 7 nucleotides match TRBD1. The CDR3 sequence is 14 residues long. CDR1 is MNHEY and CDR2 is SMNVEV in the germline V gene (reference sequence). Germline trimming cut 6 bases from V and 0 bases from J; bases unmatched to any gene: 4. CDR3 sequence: CASRSGQLNTEAFF. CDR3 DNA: TGTGCCAGCAGGTCGGGACAGTTGAACACTGAAGCTTTCTTT.

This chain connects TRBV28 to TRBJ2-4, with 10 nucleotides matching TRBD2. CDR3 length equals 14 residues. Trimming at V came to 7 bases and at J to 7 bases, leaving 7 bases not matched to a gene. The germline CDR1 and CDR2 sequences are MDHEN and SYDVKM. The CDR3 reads CASKIGAGGNIQYF. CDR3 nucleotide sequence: TGTGCCAGCAAGATTGGAGCGGGGGGGAACATTCAGTACTTC.

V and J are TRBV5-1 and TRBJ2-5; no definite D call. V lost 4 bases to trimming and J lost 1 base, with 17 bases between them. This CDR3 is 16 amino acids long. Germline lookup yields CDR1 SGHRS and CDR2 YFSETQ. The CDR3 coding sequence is TGCGCCAGCAGCCCTACCCTTACACAAACCCAAGAGACCCAGTACTTC. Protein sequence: CASSPTLTQTQETQYF.

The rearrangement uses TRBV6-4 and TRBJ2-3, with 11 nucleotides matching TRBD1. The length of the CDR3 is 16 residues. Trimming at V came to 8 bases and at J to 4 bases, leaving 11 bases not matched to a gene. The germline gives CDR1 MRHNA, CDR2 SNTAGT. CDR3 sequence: CASAQTPGQGADTQYF. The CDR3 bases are TGTGCCAGCGCACAAACACCGGGACAGGGGGCAGATACGCAGTATTTT.